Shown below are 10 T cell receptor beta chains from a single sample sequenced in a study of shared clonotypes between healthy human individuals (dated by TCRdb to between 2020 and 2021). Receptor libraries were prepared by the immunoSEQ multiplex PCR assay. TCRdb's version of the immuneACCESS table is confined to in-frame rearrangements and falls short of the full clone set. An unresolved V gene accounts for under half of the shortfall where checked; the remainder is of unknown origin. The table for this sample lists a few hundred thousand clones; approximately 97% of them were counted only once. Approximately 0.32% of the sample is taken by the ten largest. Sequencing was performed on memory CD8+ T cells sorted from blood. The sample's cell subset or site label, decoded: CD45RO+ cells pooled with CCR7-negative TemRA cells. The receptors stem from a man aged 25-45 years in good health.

CDR3 nucleotides: TGTGCCAGCAGCGCCGGACTAGCGGGAGTCTTAGGCGATACGCAGTATTTT. Translated, it gives CASSAGLAGVLGDTQYF. The chain employs TRBV7-9 and TRBJ2-3, with TRBD2 matching 13 bases. The V gene's germline CDR1 is SEHNR and CDR2 FQNEAQ (reference sequence). The CDR3 is 17 amino acids. V gave up 5 bases and J gave up 6 bases; unmatched junction bases: 11. Full variable domain (remainder filled in from reference TRBV7-9 and TRBJ2-3): DTGVSQNPRHKITKRGQNVTFRCDPISEHNRLYWYRQTLGQGPEFLTYFQNEAQLEKSRLLSDRFSAERPKGSFSTLEIQRTEQGDSAMYLCASSAGLAGVLGDTQYFGPGTRLTVL.

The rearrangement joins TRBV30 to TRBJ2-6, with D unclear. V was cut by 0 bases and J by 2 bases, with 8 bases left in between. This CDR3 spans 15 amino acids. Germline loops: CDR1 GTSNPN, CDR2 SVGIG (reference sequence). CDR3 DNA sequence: TGTGCCTGGAGTGTCTGGCTTACTGGGGCCAACGTCCTGACTTTC. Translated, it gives CAWSVWLTGANVLTF.

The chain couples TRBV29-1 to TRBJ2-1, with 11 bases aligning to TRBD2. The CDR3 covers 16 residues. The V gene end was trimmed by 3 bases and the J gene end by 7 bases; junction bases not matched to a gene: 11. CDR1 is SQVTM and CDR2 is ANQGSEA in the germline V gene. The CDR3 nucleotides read TGCAGCGTTGATCCGTCCTCTAGCGGGAGGAGTAATGAGCAGTTCTTC. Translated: CSVDPSSSGRSNEQFF.

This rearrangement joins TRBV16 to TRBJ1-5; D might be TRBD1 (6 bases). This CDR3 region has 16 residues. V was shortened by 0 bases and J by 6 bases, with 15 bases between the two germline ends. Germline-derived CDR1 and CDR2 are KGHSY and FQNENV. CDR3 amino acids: CASSQSGRGHSQPQHF. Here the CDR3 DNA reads TGTGCCAGCAGCCAATCAGGGCGGGGACATTCTCAGCCCCAGCATTTT.

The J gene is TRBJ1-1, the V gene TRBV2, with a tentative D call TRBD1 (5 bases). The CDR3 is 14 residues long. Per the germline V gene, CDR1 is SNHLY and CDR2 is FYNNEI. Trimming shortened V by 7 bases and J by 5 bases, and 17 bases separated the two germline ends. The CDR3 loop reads CASTENGRGTEAFF. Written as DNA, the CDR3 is TGTGCCAGCACGGAAAACGGACGGGGGACTGAAGCTTTCTTT.

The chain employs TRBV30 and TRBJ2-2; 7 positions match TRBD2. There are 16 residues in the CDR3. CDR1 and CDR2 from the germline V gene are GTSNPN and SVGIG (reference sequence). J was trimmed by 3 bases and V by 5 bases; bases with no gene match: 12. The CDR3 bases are TGTGCCTGGGGCGGGTACCTAACTAGCGACACCGGGGAGCTGTTTTTT. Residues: CAWGGYLTSDTGELFF.

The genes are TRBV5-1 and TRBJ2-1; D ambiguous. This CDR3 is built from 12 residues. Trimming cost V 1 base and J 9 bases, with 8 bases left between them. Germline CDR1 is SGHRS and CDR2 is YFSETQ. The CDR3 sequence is CASSLKRTEQFF. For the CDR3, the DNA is TGCGCCAGCAGCTTGAAGAGGACTGAGCAGTTCTTC.

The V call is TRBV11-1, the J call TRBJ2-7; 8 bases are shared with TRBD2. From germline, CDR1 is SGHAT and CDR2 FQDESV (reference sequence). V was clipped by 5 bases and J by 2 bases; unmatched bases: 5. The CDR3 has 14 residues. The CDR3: CASSPGLGAYEQYF. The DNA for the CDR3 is TGTGCCAGCAGCCCGGGACTAGGGGCCTACGAGCAGTACTTC.

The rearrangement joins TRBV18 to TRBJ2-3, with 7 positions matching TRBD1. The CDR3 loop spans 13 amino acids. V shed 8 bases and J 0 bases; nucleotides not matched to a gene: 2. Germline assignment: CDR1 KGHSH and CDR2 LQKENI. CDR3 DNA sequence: TGTGCCAGCATCAGGGGGAGCACAGATACGCAGTATTTT. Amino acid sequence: CASIRGSTDTQYF.

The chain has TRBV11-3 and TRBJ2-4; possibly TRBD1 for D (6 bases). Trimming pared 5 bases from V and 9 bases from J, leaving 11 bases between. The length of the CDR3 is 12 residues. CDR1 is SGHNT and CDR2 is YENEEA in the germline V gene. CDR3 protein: CASSLDSGIQYF. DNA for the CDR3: TGTGCCAGCAGCCTGGACAGCGGCATTCAGTACTTC.